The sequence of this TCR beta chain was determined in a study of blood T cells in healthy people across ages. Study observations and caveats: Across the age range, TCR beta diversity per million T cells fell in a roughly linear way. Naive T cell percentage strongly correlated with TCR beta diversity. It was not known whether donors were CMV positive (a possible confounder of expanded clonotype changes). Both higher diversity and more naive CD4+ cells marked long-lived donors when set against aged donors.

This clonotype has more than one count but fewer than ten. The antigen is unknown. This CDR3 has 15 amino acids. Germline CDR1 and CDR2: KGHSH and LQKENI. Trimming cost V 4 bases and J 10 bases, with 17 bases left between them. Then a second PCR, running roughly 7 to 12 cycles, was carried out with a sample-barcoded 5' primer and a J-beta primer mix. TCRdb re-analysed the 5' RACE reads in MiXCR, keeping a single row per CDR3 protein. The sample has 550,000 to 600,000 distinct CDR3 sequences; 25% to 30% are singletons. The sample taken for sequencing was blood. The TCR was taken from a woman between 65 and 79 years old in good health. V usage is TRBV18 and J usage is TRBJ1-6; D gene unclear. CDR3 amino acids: CASSLVGSFGSPLHF. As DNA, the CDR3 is TGTGCCAGCTCACTCGTCGGCTCTTTTGGATCACCCCTCCACTTT.